One sample yielded the 26 T cell receptor beta chains listed below, sequenced in a study of T cells after yellow fever vaccination. TCRdb analysed the 5' RACE reads with MiXCR anew, one entry per CDR3 protein. The table includes about 340,000 distinct CDR3 sequences, roughly 8.7% detected once. Sample: PBMCs, taken on the day of the first yellow fever vaccination. The receptor set was obtained from a man aged 18 to 30 who received the YFV17D yellow fever vaccine.

This clonotype turned up a few times. The genes are TRBV6-2 or TRBV6-3 and TRBJ2-1; no reliable D call. The germline V gene has CDR1 MNHEY and CDR2 SVGEGT. V was clipped by 0 bases and J by 8 bases, with 8 bases between them. The CDR3 totals 13 residues. The CDR3 bases are TGTGCCAGCAGTTACTCTTGGGGATATGAGCAGTTCTTC. It specifies CASSYSWGYEQFF.

The chain is built from TRBV10-2 and TRBJ1-2, with D tentatively TRBD1 (5 bases). V lost 6 bases to trimming and J lost 5 bases, with 13 bases between them. Germline CDR1 reads WSHSY; CDR2 reads SAAADI. The CDR3 has 13 amino acids. CDR3 in amino acids: CASSPGTQYGYTF. For the CDR3, the DNA is TGCGCCAGCAGCCCCGGGACCCAATATGGCTACACCTTC.

This clonotype was recorded many times. This chain uses TRBV11-1 with TRBJ2-3, with TRBD1 identical over 12 bases. V was pared by 1 base and J by 6 bases, with 5 bases of the junction left unmatched. CDR1 and CDR2 from the germline V gene are SGHAT and FQDESV (reference sequence). The CDR3 contains 16 residues. The CDR3 protein is CASSLVAGTGGDTQYF. The CDR3 DNA follows: TGTGCCAGCAGCTTAGTCGCCGGGACAGGGGGCGATACGCAGTATTTT.

Remarks on this clonotype: At one end the junction does not follow the germline gene, possibly because of a read error. The J gene is TRBJ1-6, the V gene TRBV6-2 or TRBV6-3, with D tentatively TRBD1 (6 bases). Germline-derived CDR1 and CDR2 are MNHEY and SVGEGT. The CDR3 is made up of 15 amino acids. The DNA of the CDR3 is TGTGCCAGCAGTGGACAGTCCTTGCGGTATTCACCCCCCCACTTT. Protein product: CASSGQSLRYSPPHF.

The chain is built from TRBV4-3 and TRBJ1-1; D may be TRBD1 (5 bases). Germline V CDR1 and CDR2: LGHNA, YSLEER. Deletions cut 3 bases from V and 4 bases from J, with 15 bases between. The CDR3 is 15 amino acids. This CDR3 is CASSQLPGGGTEAFF. The CDR3 DNA reads TGCGCCAGCAGCCAGCTCCCGGGGGGGGGCACTGAAGCTTTCTTT.

The gene calls are TRBV27 and TRBJ1-4, with 9 bases fitting TRBD1. Germline assignment: CDR1 MNHEY and CDR2 SMNVEV (reference sequence). With V trimmed by 6 bases and J by 7 bases, 9 bases remained unmatched. This CDR3 has 15 amino acids. CDR3 DNA sequence: TGTGCCAGCAGCTTCACCGGGACAGGGTTTGAAAAACTGTTTTTT. The encoded protein is CASSFTGTGFEKLFF.

The J gene is TRBJ1-6, the V gene TRBV20-1; D remains ambiguous. Germline CDR1 is DFQATT and CDR2 is SNEGSKA (reference sequence). This CDR3 has 14 amino acids. V was shortened by 3 bases and J by 7 bases, with 13 bases between the two germline ends. CDR3 DNA: TGCAGTGCTAGTAACGGATGGGCGAATTCACCCCTCCACTTT. This sequence encodes CSASNGWANSPLHF.

This clonotype was seen more than once but under ten times. The gene calls are TRBV11-2 and TRBJ2-3, with D possibly matching TRBD2 (5 bases). V lost 5 bases, J lost 4 bases, and 13 bases lay in between. This CDR3 is built from 14 residues. Germline values: CDR1 SGHAT, CDR2 FQNNGV. CDR3 protein: CASSHGLASDTQYF. CDR3 in DNA: TGTGCCAGCAGCCATGGTTTAGCGTCAGATACGCAGTATTTT.

This clonotype was recorded a few times. The V call is TRBV9, the J call TRBJ2-3; no firm D call. CDR1 and CDR2 from the germline V gene are SGDLS and YYNGEE. This CDR3 contains 13 residues. The V end was cut by 0 bases, the J end by 9 bases, with 11 bases between. CDR3 residues: CASSVGTYYTQYF. The CDR3 DNA follows: TGTGCCAGCAGCGTAGGGACCTACTACACGCAGTATTTT.

V usage is TRBV29-1 and J usage is TRBJ1-1; D is unclear. Per germline, CDR1 SQVTM and CDR2 ANQGSEA. This CDR3 is 13 amino acids long. V gave up 5 bases and J gave up 3 bases, with 13 bases separating them. DNA of the CDR3: TGCAGCGTTAATTTGAGGGAGGACACTGAAGCTTTCTTT. Its protein product is CSVNLREDTEAFF.

This clonotype was observed at least ten times. This sequence joins TRBV10-3 and TRBJ1-3, with 7 bases matching TRBD1. Losses at the gene ends were 10 bases for V and 1 base for J; bases not matched to a gene: 7. Germline V CDR1 and CDR2: ENHRY, SYGVKD. The CDR3 spans 14 residues. The CDR3 loop is CATRDSNSGNTIYF. The CDR3 nucleotides read TGTGCCACCCGGGACAGCAATTCTGGAAACACCATATATTTT.

The chain joins TRBV20-1 to TRBJ2-7; either TRBD1 or TRBD2 may supply D (6 bases each). This CDR3 spans 13 amino acids. CDR1 is DFQATT and CDR2 is SNEGSKA in the germline V gene (reference sequence). V lost 7 bases and J 0 bases, leaving 13 bases between the germline ends. CDR3: CSGVGGHSYEQYV. CDR3 bases: TGCAGTGGAGTTGGGGGGCACTCCTACGAGCAGTACGTC.

A few counts support this clonotype. The rearrangement uses TRBV14 and TRBJ2-1; 13 bases match TRBD2. There are 16 residues in the CDR3. V was clipped by 4 bases and J by 9 bases; unmatched bases: 9. From germline, CDR1 is SGHDN and CDR2 FVKESK. The CDR3 DNA reads as TGTGCCAGCAGCCTATCCGGGACTAGCGGGGTGGGTGAGCAGTTCTTC. The encoded protein is CASSLSGTSGVGEQFF.

This sequence joins TRBV6-5 and TRBJ2-7, with D unresolved. The CDR3 spans 14 residues. The germline V gene has CDR1 MNHEY and CDR2 SVGAGI. The V end lost 0 bases, the J end lost 5 bases, and 11 bases lay between the germline ends. This chain's CDR3 is CASSYSLDTNEQYF. The CDR3 DNA reads TGTGCCAGCAGTTACTCTTTAGATACCAACGAGCAGTACTTC.

The chain combines TRBV28 with TRBJ1-2; D is ambiguous. V was shortened by 4 bases and J by 5 bases, with 2 bases between the two germline ends. Germline loops: CDR1 MDHEN, CDR2 SYDVKM. The CDR3 is made up of 10 amino acids. The CDR3 DNA sequence: TGTGCCAGCAGTTCATATGGCTACACCTTC. Translating gives CASSSYGYTF.

This clonotype was detected only a few times. V and J are TRBV20-1 and TRBJ2-1, with a weak D call TRBD2 (5 bases). Trimming removed 0 bases from V and 8 bases from J, with 14 bases in between. CDR1 is DFQATT and CDR2 is SNEGSKA in the germline V gene (reference sequence). The CDR3 spans 14 residues. The CDR3 protein is CSARDRGGLDEQFF. The CDR3 DNA follows: TGCAGTGCTAGAGACCGGGGTGGGCTCGATGAGCAGTTCTTC.

The genes are TRBV4-1 and TRBJ1-4; D possibly corresponds to TRBD1 (6 bases). The V gene lost 2 bases and the J gene lost 1 base, with 11 bases spanning the gap. Germline V lookup: CDR1 MGHRA, CDR2 YSYEKL. The CDR3 extends over 16 amino acids. CDR3 region: CASSQTTGLTNEKLFF. Here the CDR3 DNA reads TGCGCCAGCAGCCAAACTACAGGGCTAACTAATGAAAAACTGTTTTTT.

The gene calls are TRBV28 and TRBJ1-2; 8 positions agree with TRBD1. Germline CDR1 is MDHEN and CDR2 is SYDVKM. This CDR3 is built from 15 residues. After removal of 3 bases from V and 4 bases from J, the junction contained 7 bases not matched to a gene. The CDR3 coding sequence is TGTGCCAGCAGTTTCGAACAGGGGGATGTCTATGGCTACACCTTC. It is translated as CASSFEQGDVYGYTF.

The chain carries TRBV27 and TRBJ1-1; D gene uncertain. The CDR3 totals 11 residues. Germline CDR1 MNHEY, CDR2 SMNVEV (reference sequence). Trimming pared 6 bases from V and 8 bases from J, leaving 10 bases between. CDR3 DNA: TGTGCCAGCAGAACCGGGCTAGAAGCTTTCTTT. It codes for CASRTGLEAFF.

The chain employs TRBV28 and TRBJ2-2, with no clear D. The CDR3 contains 15 residues. Germline V gene data show CDR1 as MDHEN and CDR2 as SYDVKM. Trimming removed 6 bases from V and 4 bases from J, with 15 bases in between. The CDR3 nucleotides are TGTGCCAGCAGACTTTCAGCAGGATTCACCGGGGAGCTGTTTTTT. This gives the protein CASRLSAGFTGELFF.

The sample holds a few counts of this clonotype. The J gene is TRBJ1-2, the V gene TRBV3-1; D unclear. CDR1 LGHDT and CDR2 YNNKEL come from the germline V gene (reference sequence). V was cut by 4 bases and J by 7 bases, with 10 bases left in between. The CDR3 runs 12 residues. The CDR3: CASSPYGGGYTF. In DNA, the CDR3 is TGTGCCAGCAGCCCCTACGGCGGTGGCTACACCTTC.

V usage is TRBV7-3 and J usage is TRBJ2-7; D gene uncertain. From germline, CDR1 is SGHTA and CDR2 FQGTGA. The CDR3 sequence is 13 residues long. The V end was cut by 5 bases, the J end by 0 bases, with 8 bases between. The CDR3 coding sequence is TGTGCCAGCAGCCCATCCGGCTCCTACGAGCAGTACTTC. It codes for CASSPSGSYEQYF.

This clonotype occurred many times. The V gene is TRBV7-9, the J gene TRBJ1-4; 7 bases line up with TRBD1. Germline CDR1 reads SEHNR; CDR2 reads FQNEAQ (reference sequence). The CDR3 is 15 amino acids. After removal of 5 bases from V and 4 bases from J, the junction contained 7 bases not matched to a gene. CDR3 sequence (DNA): TGTGCCAGCAGCCCGACCGGGACAGTTAATGAAAAACTGTTTTTT. Amino acids: CASSPTGTVNEKLFF.

This chain joins TRBV18 and TRBJ1-2; D unresolved. This CDR3 contains 15 residues. V dropped 2 bases and J dropped 7 bases, with 17 bases sitting between them. The germline gives CDR1 KGHSH, CDR2 LQKENI. The CDR3 loop reads CASSPVPPGLLGYTF. CDR3 nucleotide sequence: TGTGCCAGCTCACCAGTCCCCCCGGGATTACTTGGCTACACCTTC. The full variable domain, with the rest looked up from reference TRBV18 and TRBJ1-2, is NAGVMQNPRHLVRRRGQEARLRCSPMKGHSHVYWYRQLPEEGLKFMVYLQKENIIDESGMPKERFSAEFPKEGPSILRIQQVVRGDSAAYFCASSPVPPGLLGYTFGSGTRLTVV.

This clonotype has more than one count but fewer than ten. The chain is built from TRBV2 and TRBJ1-5; D gene unclear. Germline V gives CDR1 SNHLY, CDR2 FYNNEI. CDR3 length: 14 residues. V lost 6 bases to trimming and J lost 6 bases, with 15 bases between them. CDR3 sequence: CASSSGRASQPQHF. CDR3 sequence (DNA): TGTGCCAGCAGCAGTGGAAGGGCAAGTCAGCCCCAGCATTTT. The variable domain in full, with the rest retrieved from reference TRBV2 and TRBJ1-5, is EPEVTQTPSHQVTQMGQEVILRCVPISNHLYFYWYRQILGQKVEFLVSFYNNEISEKSEIFDDQFSVERPDGSNFTLKIRSTKLEDSAMYFCASSSGRASQPQHFGDGTRLSIL.

Only a few counts were recorded for this clonotype. This chain uses TRBV4-3 with TRBJ1-2; TRBD1 aligns across 8 bases. This CDR3 is built from 18 residues. The germline gives CDR1 LGHNA, CDR2 YSLEER. The V and J ends lost 0 bases and 3 bases, in that order; junction bases with no gene match: 12. The CDR3 DNA reads as TGCGCCAGCAGCCAAGAAGCGGCAGGGGGCAAATGGGACTATGGCTACACCTTC. It translates to CASSQEAAGGKWDYGYTF.